This T cell receptor beta chain comes out of a study of blood T cell repertoires in COVID-19. Study details: The origin of the acute and convalescent COVID-19 samples was the United States, Italy and Spain.

The table lists this clone with a few counts. Germline-derived CDR1 and CDR2 are SGHAT and FQNNGV. With 5 bases clipped from V and 8 bases from J, the junction kept 16 bases outside the gene matches. The CDR3 is 18 amino acids. The repertoire was sequenced with immunoSEQ multiplex PCR; TCRdb's copy has only in-frame clones and lacks some. The sample holds 130,000 or so clones, around 90% seen once. The receptor was derived from a human donor in a cohort sampled during active COVID-19. Sequencing was carried out using peripheral blood. The J gene is TRBJ2-1, the V gene TRBV11-2; 12 bases are shared with TRBD2. The CDR3 region has the DNA TGTGCCAGCAGCGCAACAGGGACTAGCGGGTTCTTCATCGATGAGCAGTTCTTC. This sequence encodes CASSATGTSGFFIDEQFF.